This T cell receptor beta chain was obtained from a study of T cell changes during pregnancy in multiple sclerosis. Per the germline V gene, CDR1 is LGHNA and CDR2 is YSLEER. The CDR3 length is 15 residues. J lost 9 bases, V lost 1 base, and 8 bases had no gene match. The repertoire was sequenced with immunoSEQ multiplex PCR; TCRdb's copy has only in-frame clones and lacks some. The sample records some 81,000 clones, around 89% being singletons. The rearrangement links TRBV4-3 to TRBJ2-1, with TRBD2 matching over 8 bases. This receptor was taken from a female donor with multiple sclerosis, enrolled in a pregnancy study. This specimen was peripheral blood, taken before pregnancy. The DNA of the CDR3 is TGCGCCAGCAGCCAAGGCTCGGGGGGGAACGGTGAGCAGTTCTTC. Translating it yields CASSQGSGGNGEQFF.